One T cell receptor beta chain is described in this entry. Germline CDR1 is KGHDR and CDR2 is SFDVKD. The CDR3 has 14 amino acids. The V gene end was trimmed by 5 bases and the J gene end by 6 bases; junction bases not matched to a gene: 5. This sample stems from a study of T cell responses to AZD1222 COVID-19 vaccine. The table came from immunoSEQ multiplex PCR; TCRdb's copy has only in-frame clones and leaves some out. The sample has some 190,000 clones, roughly 92% seen once. Sequences were derived from peripheral blood, sampled on day 0 of AZD1222 vaccination. The clonotype originates from an adult in good health. The V and J genes are TRBV24-1 and TRBJ2-1; 8 bases fit TRBD2. The CDR3 reads CATSGDGGVNEQFF. CDR3 sequence (DNA): TGTGCCACCAGTGGTGACGGGGGGGTCAATGAGCAGTTCTTC.